This T cell receptor beta chain was retrieved from a study of chronic HIV infection and antiretroviral therapy. The CDR3 extends over 14 amino acids. The germline V and J ends were trimmed by 1 base and 4 bases, with 8 bases remaining between them. The germline CDR1 and CDR2 sequences are MGHRA and YSYEKL. MiXCR, run by TCRdb on the 5' RACE reads, gives a single entry per CDR3 protein. Found here are 40,000 to 50,000 distinct CDR3 sequences, about 19% of them singletons; the top ten hold 2.5% to 3%. This TCR derives from an adult who had HIV and had not received antiretroviral therapy, or was an uninfected healthy control (not recorded which). Sequences were obtained from peripheral blood. J is TRBJ1-5 and V is TRBV4-1; tentative D call: TRBD1 (5 bases). This CDR3 is CASSQGGSNQPQHF. The CDR3 DNA follows: TGCGCCAGCAGCCAAGGGGGGTCGAATCAGCCCCAGCATTTT.